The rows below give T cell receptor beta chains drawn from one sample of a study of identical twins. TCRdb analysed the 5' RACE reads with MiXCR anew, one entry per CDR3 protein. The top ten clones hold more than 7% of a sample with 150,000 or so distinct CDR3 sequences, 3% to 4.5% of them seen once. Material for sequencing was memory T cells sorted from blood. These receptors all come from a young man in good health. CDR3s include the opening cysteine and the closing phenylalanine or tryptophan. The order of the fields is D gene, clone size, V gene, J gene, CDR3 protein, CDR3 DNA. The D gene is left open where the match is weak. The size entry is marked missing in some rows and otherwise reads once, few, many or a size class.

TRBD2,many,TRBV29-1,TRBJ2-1,CSTGLAGGSYNEQFF,TGCAGCACCGGACTAGCGGGAGGTTCCTACAATGAGCAGTTCTTC
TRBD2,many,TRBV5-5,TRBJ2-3,CASSVLAGEGAQYF,TGTGCCAGCAGCGTGTTAGCGGGAGAAGGGGCGCAGTATTTT
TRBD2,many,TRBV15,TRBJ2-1,CATSRTLAGGFDEQFF,TGTGCCACCAGCAGAACCCTAGCGGGAGGTTTTGATGAGCAGTTCTTC
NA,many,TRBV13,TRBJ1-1,CASSLGNREVAFF,TGTGCCAGCAGCTTAGGCAACAGGGAGGTAGCTTTCTTT
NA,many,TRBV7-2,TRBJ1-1,CASSPVGFGERAFF,TGTGCCAGCAGCCCCGTAGGATTCGGGGAAAGGGCTTTCTTT
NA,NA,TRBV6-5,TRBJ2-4,CASSLRVLLAKNIQYF,TGTGCCAGCAGTCTACGAGTTCTACTAGCCAAAAACATTCAGTACTTC
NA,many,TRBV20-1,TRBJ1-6,CSARDRQLAYNSPLHF,TGCAGTGCTAGAGATCGCCAACTGGCCTATAATTCACCCCTCCACTTT
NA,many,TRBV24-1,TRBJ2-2,CATSDLQNGELFF,TGTGCCACCAGTGATTTGCAGAACGGGGAGCTGTTTTTT
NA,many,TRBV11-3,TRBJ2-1,CASSLGGGGMFRNEQFF,TGTGCCAGCAGCTTGGGGGGGGGCGGGATGTTTCGAAATGAGCAGTTCTTC
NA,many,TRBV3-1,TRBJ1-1,CASSQFGFGNTEAFF,TGTGCCAGCAGCCAGTTCGGGTTTGGGAACACTGAAGCTTTCTTT
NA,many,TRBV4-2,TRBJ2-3,CASTVEGSGLTDTQYF,TGTGCCAGCACCGTAGAGGGATCGGGCCTTACAGATACGCAGTATTTT
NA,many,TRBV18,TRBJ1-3,CASSPPDISGNTIYF,TGTGCCAGCTCACCCCCGGACATCTCTGGAAACACCATATATTTT
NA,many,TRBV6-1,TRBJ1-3,CASSSQGRVNGNTIYF,TGTGCCAGCAGCTCCCAGGGCAGGGTAAATGGAAACACCATATATTTT
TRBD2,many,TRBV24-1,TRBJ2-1,CATSDRLAGYNEQFF,TGTGCCACCAGTGATCGACTAGCGGGGTACAATGAGCAGTTCTTC
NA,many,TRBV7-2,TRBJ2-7,CASSLANPHWEQYF,TGTGCCAGCAGCTTAGCCAATCCGCACTGGGAGCAGTACTTC
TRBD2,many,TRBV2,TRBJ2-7,CASSEALVWSGKGEQYF,TGTGCCAGCAGTGAAGCGCTTGTTTGGAGCGGGAAGGGCGAGCAGTACTTC
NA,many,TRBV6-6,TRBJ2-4,CASSSSVIGTVSRVAKNIQYF,TGTGCCAGCAGTTCCTCCGTCATCGGGACGGTGAGCAGAGTAGCCAAAAACATTCAGTACTTC
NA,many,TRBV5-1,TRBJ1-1,CASSLVPRTEAFF,TGCGCCAGCAGCTTGGTCCCGCGCACTGAAGCTTTCTTT
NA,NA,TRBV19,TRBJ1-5,CASTETGLLENQPQHF,TGTGCCAGTACCGAAACAGGGCTGCTGGAGAATCAGCCCCAGCATTTT
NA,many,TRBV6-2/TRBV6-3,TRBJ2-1,CASSYPTNTGEAWSFF,TGTGCCAGCAGTTACCCTACGAATACAGGGGAGGCATGGTCGTTCTTC
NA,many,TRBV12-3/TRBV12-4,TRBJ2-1,CASRNSGPTDEQFF,TGTGCCAGCAGAAACTCGGGACCGACGGATGAGCAGTTCTTC
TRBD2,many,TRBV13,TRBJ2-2,CASSWKTSGFAGELFF,TGTGCCAGCAGCTGGAAGACTAGCGGGTTTGCCGGGGAGCTGTTTTTT
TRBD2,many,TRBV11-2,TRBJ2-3,CASSLDGRDSDTQYF,TGTGCCAGCAGCTTAGACGGGAGGGATTCAGATACGCAGTATTTT
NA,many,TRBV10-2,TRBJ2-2,CASSEVLGAGELFF,TGCGCCAGCAGTGAGGTTTTAGGGGCCGGGGAGCTGTTTTTT
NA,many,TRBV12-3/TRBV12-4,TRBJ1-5,CASRNRQPNQPQHF,TGTGCCAGCAGGAACCGACAGCCCAATCAGCCCCAGCATTTT
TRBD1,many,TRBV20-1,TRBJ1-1,CSARGSRDSRYTEAFF,TGCAGTGCTAGAGGTTCCCGGGACAGCCGATACACTGAAGCTTTCTTT
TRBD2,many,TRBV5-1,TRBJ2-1,CASSPTQGSGRARDEQFF,TGCGCCAGCAGCCCTACTCAGGGTAGCGGGAGGGCCCGGGATGAGCAGTTCTTC
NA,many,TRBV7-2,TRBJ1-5,CASSRGHGIGQPQHF,TGTGCCAGCAGCCGGGGACATGGTATCGGTCAGCCCCAGCATTTT
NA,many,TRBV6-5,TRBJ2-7,CASSYSWREGASYEQYF,TGTGCCAGCAGTTACTCGTGGAGGGAGGGGGCCTCCTACGAGCAGTACTTC
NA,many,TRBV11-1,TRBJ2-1,CASSPRVGRNEQFF,TGTGCCAGCAGCCCCAGGGTGGGAAGGAATGAGCAGTTCTTC
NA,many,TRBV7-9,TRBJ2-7,CASSLGSLEQYF,TGTGCCAGCAGCTTAGGTTCCCTCGAGCAGTACTTC
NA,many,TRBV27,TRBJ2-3,CASSLMGSDTQYF,TGTGCCAGCAGCCTTATGGGCTCAGATACGCAGTATTTT
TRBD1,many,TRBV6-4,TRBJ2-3,CASSDSGQGADTQYF,TGTGCCAGCAGTGACTCGGGACAGGGGGCAGATACGCAGTATTTT
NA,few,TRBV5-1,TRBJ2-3,CASGPDEYTQYF,TGCGCCAGCGGTCCGGATGAATATACGCAGTATTTT
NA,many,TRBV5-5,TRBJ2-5,CASSPLGSQETQYF,TGTGCCAGCAGCCCTCTTGGCTCTCAAGAGACCCAGTACTTC
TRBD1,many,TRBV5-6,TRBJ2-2,CASSLQGAETGELFF,TGTGCCAGCAGCTTACAGGGGGCAGAGACCGGGGAGCTGTTTTTT
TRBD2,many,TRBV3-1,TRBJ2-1,CASSQGAGGYNEQFF,TGTGCCAGCAGCCAAGGAGCGGGAGGTTACAATGAGCAGTTCTTC
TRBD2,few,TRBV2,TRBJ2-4,CASSRARLAGLPIAKNIQYF,TGTGCCAGCAGCCGTGCGAGGCTAGCGGGACTTCCAATAGCCAAAAACATTCAGTACTTC
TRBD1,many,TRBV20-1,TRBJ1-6,CSARVVHGTGNSPLHF,TGCAGTGCTAGAGTCGTGCATGGGACAGGGAATTCACCCCTCCACTTT
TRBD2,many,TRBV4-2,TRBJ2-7,CASSRTGLDYEQYF,TGTGCCAGCAGCCGCACGGGACTAGACTACGAGCAGTACTTC
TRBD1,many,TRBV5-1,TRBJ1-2,CASSRGTGGDYGYTF,TGCGCCAGCAGCCGAGGGACAGGGGGCGACTATGGCTACACCTTC